Shown below are 18 T cell receptor beta chains from a single sample sequenced in a study of cytomegalovirus exposure and HLA in healthy donors. With 60 Vbeta and 13 Jbeta primers, the PCR was carried out. Libraries were prepared by immunoSEQ multiplex PCR; TCRdb keeps only in-frame clonotypes and omits some of them. This sample has about 95,000 clones, with roughly four fifths found just once. Material for sequencing was PBMCs. These TCRs come from a man aged 25 to 45 in good health and CMV-seropositive.

The chain couples TRBV7-2 to TRBJ2-1; 10 bases align to TRBD2. This CDR3 is built from 17 residues. Germline trimming cut 1 base from V and 2 bases from J; bases unmatched to any gene: 5. From germline, CDR1 is SGHTA and CDR2 FQGNSA. As DNA, the CDR3 is TGTGCCAGCAGCTTAGACCCGGGACTAGCGCCCTACAATGAGCAGTTCTTC. This sequence encodes CASSLDPGLAPYNEQFF. Full variable domain (remainder filled in from reference TRBV7-2 and TRBJ2-1): GAGVSQSPSNKVTEKGKDVELRCDPISGHTALYWYRQSLGQGLEFLIYFQGNSAPDKSGLPSDRFSAERTGGSVSTLTIQRTQQEDSAVYLCASSLDPGLAPYNEQFFGPGTRLTVL.

This chain uses TRBV5-1 with TRBJ1-1; TRBD1 matches at 7 bases. V was clipped by 4 bases and J by 5 bases; unmatched bases: 5. This CDR3 is 13 amino acids long. CDR1 and CDR2 (germline): SGHRS, YFSETQ. The CDR3 DNA sequence: TGCGCCAGCAGCCCGAGGGGGCGTACTGAAGCTTTCTTT. This sequence encodes CASSPRGRTEAFF. The whole variable domain, remainder taken from reference TRBV5-1 and TRBJ1-1, is KAGVTQTPRYLIKTRGQQVTLSCSPISGHRSVSWYQQTPGQGLQFLFEYFSETQRNKGNFPGRFSGRQFSNSRSEMNVSTLELGDSALYLCASSPRGRTEAFFGQGTRLTVV.

The J gene is TRBJ1-1, the V gene TRBV29-1; D is possibly TRBD1 (5 bases). The length of the CDR3 is 14 residues. The V end was cut by 2 bases, the J end by 0 bases, with 10 bases between. Germline CDR1 and CDR2: SQVTM and ANQGSEA. CDR3 bases: TGCAGCGTTGAACACAGGTTCATGAACACTGAAGCTTTCTTT. Amino acids: CSVEHRFMNTEAFF. The full variable domain, completed using reference TRBV29-1 and TRBJ1-1, is SAVISQKPSRDICQRGTSLTIQCQVDSQVTMMFWYRQQPGQSLTLIATANQGSEATYESGFVIDKFPISRPNLTFSTLTVSNMSPEDSSIYLCSVEHRFMNTEAFFGQGTRLTVV.

The V gene is TRBV6-6, the J gene TRBJ1-6; perhaps TRBD1 as D (6 bases). From germline, CDR1 is MNHNY and CDR2 SVGAGI (reference sequence). The ends were cut back, 3 bases at V and 9 bases at J, with 12 bases in the middle. The CDR3 consists of 14 residues. The chain's CDR3 is CASSYTGPVSPLHF. The CDR3 DNA reads as TGTGCCAGCAGTTATACAGGGCCGGTTTCACCCCTCCACTTT.

About this clone: A read error may account for a junction end that differs from germline. The chain combines TRBV29-1 with TRBJ2-3; no firm D call. This CDR3 has 13 residues. Looked up from germline, CDR1 is SQVTM and CDR2 is ANQGSEA. The CDR3 DNA reads as TGCAGCGTTGCCGGCGGTTCCACAAATACGCAGTATTTT. It translates to CSVAGGSTNTQYF.

The CDR3 loop reads CASSARLATYNEQFF. DNA of the CDR3: TGTGCCAGCAGCGCCCGACTAGCCACCTACAATGAGCAGTTCTTC. This rearrangement joins TRBV9 to TRBJ2-1; 7 bases agree with TRBD2. Germline CDR1 reads SGDLS; CDR2 reads YYNGEE. V dropped 3 bases and J dropped 2; count of bases not matched to a gene: 5. The CDR3 runs to 15 residues. The full variable domain, in which reference TRBV9 and TRBJ2-1 provide the parts outside the CDR3, is DSGVTQTPKHLITATGQRVTLRCSPRSGDLSVYWYQQSLDQGLQFLIQYYNGEERAKGNILERFSAQQFPDLHSELNLSSLELGDSALYFCASSARLATYNEQFFGPGTRLTVL.

The chain joins TRBV28 to TRBJ2-5, with D maybe TRBD2 (5 bases). The germline gives CDR1 MDHEN, CDR2 SYDVKM. The V end lost 3 bases, the J end lost 2 bases, and 10 bases lay between the germline ends. The CDR3 consists of 14 residues. The CDR3 loop reads CASSLQRLQETQYF. The CDR3 DNA reads as TGTGCCAGCAGTTTGCAGAGACTACAAGAGACCCAGTACTTC.

CDR3 bases: TGCGCCAGCAGTGAGGGCAGGGTGACTGAAGCTTTCTTT. The encoded protein is CASSEGRVTEAFF. This chain connects TRBV10-1 to TRBJ1-1, with D possibly TRBD1 on 5 matching bases. Per the germline V gene, CDR1 is WNHNN and CDR2 is SYGVQD (reference sequence). Trimming took 2 bases from V and 5 from J, leaving 9 bases between them. The CDR3 is 13 amino acids.

The chain carries TRBV7-2 and TRBJ2-1; 10 bases line up with TRBD2. The CDR3 runs to 16 residues. J lost 5 bases, V lost 0 bases, and 4 bases had no gene match. CDR1 and CDR2 from the germline V gene are SGHTA and FQGNSA. CDR3 region: CASSLAWTSGHNEQFF. CDR3 coding DNA: TGTGCCAGCAGCTTAGCTTGGACTAGCGGACACAATGAGCAGTTCTTC.

This chain uses TRBV9 with TRBJ1-2; D not resolved. The CDR3 totals 15 residues. With 0 bases removed from V and 2 bases from J, the gap between germline ends came to 11 bases. The germline V gene has CDR1 SGDLS and CDR2 YYNGEE. CDR3 region: CASSVGYRLNYGYTF. CDR3 DNA: TGTGCCAGCAGCGTAGGATACAGACTAAACTATGGCTACACCTTC.

V usage is TRBV5-1 and J usage is TRBJ2-2; the match to TRBD1 covers 9 bases. The CDR3 has 15 amino acids. CDR1 is SGHRS and CDR2 is YFSETQ in the germline V gene. Losses at the gene ends were 4 bases for V and 7 bases for J; bases not matched to a gene: 8. CDR3 residues: CASSQSSGQGGELFF. The CDR3 bases are TGCGCCAGCAGCCAATCGTCGGGACAGGGCGGGGAGCTGTTTTTT.

V and J are TRBV5-1 and TRBJ1-4, with TRBD1 as a possible D gene (5 bases). V gave up 0 bases and J gave up 5 bases, with 8 bases separating them. Germline values: CDR1 SGHRS, CDR2 YFSETQ. The CDR3 runs 14 residues. The CDR3 DNA follows: TGCGCCAGCAGCTTGGCCGGGGGAAATGAAAAACTGTTTTTT. It specifies CASSLAGGNEKLFF.

This sequence joins TRBV6-5 and TRBJ2-7; TRBD2 agrees at 7 bases. In germline, CDR1 is MNHEY, CDR2 SVGAGI. This CDR3 region has 14 residues. Unmatched junction bases numbered 11, after V lost 6 bases and J lost 6 bases. The CDR3: CASSKTLADPEQYF. As DNA, the CDR3 is TGTGCCAGCAGCAAAACCCTAGCGGACCCCGAGCAGTACTTC.

This chain uses TRBV15 with TRBJ2-7; D remains unclear. This CDR3 has 13 amino acids. CDR1 and CDR2 (germline): LNHNV, YYDKDF (reference sequence). The V end was cut by 4 bases, the J end by 7 bases, with 14 bases between. The CDR3 DNA reads TGTGCCACCAGCACACTCCCGACACGTGAGCAGTACTTC. Translated: CATSTLPTREQYF.

The rearrangement joins TRBV11-3 to TRBJ2-1; 11 bases line up with TRBD2. The V segment lost 3 bases and the J segment 7 bases; nucleotides outside the gene matches: 5. CDR3 length equals 15 residues. Germline V CDR1 and CDR2: SGHNT, YENEEA. CDR3 residues: CASSFGTSGSNEQFF. The CDR3 DNA reads as TGTGCCAGCAGCTTCGGCACTAGCGGGAGTAATGAGCAGTTCTTC. Variable domain in full (rest from reference TRBV11-3 and TRBJ2-1): EAGVVQSPRYKIIEKKQPVAFWCNPISGHNTLYWYLQNLGQGPELLIRYENEEAVDDSQLPKDRFSAERLKGVDSTLKIQPAELGDSAVYLCASSFGTSGSNEQFFGPGTRLTVL.

This clone was observed a handful of times. Other DNA sequences in the same sample also yield this CDR3. CDR3 protein: CASSLGQSYEQYF. DNA for the CDR3: TGTGCCAGCAGCCTAGGACAGTCCTACGAGCAGTACTTC. J is TRBJ2-7 and V is TRBV5-4, with a possible D match to TRBD1 (6 bases). Trimming left V 4 bases short and J 1 base short, with 9 bases between. Germline lookup yields CDR1 SGHNT and CDR2 YYREEE (reference sequence). The CDR3 has 13 residues.

The J gene is TRBJ1-4, the V gene TRBV9; possibly TRBD1 for D (5 bases). The V gene's germline CDR1 is SGDLS and CDR2 YYNGEE. Between the trimmed V and J ends, which lost 3 bases and 3 bases, there was a span of 12 bases. This CDR3 region has 15 residues. The chain's CDR3 is CASSATRAANEKLFF. CDR3 in DNA: TGTGCCAGCAGCGCCACCAGGGCGGCTAATGAAAAACTGTTTTTT.

This clone has more than one count but fewer than ten. V is TRBV2 and J is TRBJ2-1, with 8 nucleotides matching TRBD2. After removal of 5 bases from V and 6 bases from J, the junction contained 21 bases not matched to a gene. The germline V gene has CDR1 SNHLY and CDR2 FYNNEI. The CDR3 is 19 residues long. The DNA of the CDR3 is TGTGCCAGCAGTTATCCGGGACTAGTCACGCAAACTCGGGGCAATGAGCAGTTCTTC. This sequence encodes CASSYPGLVTQTRGNEQFF.